Detailed here is one T cell receptor beta chain. Its cognate antigen is unknown. This sample is drawn from a study of T cells in localized non-small cell lung cancer. Study-wide results and caveats: Owing to sequencing of a solitary tumor region, heterogeneity cannot be discounted. T cell clonality was highest in uninvolved adjacent lung, above tumor. Within adjacent lung there appeared a median around 55 of the top 100 tumor clones. A higher density of T cells in blood coincided with extended overall survival.

The data were produced by immunoSEQ multiplex PCR, yet TCRdb's version contains in-frame clones alone and is incomplete. The sample consists of tens of thousands of clones, roughly 85% of them appearing once. CDR1 and CDR2 (germline): SGHTA, FQGNSA. This CDR3 comprises 11 residues. V lost 3 bases, J lost 2 bases, and 1 base lay in between. V and J are TRBV7-2 and TRBJ2-5; D not certain. Sequencing was performed on peripheral blood mononuclear cells, taken before any cancer treatment. The TCR originated in a male donor aged 60 or older with stage II lung adenocarcinoma. CDR3 sequence: CASSFQETQYF. CDR3 coding DNA: TGTGCCAGCAGCTTTCAAGAGACCCAGTACTTC.